The clone carrying this TCR beta chain has just one count. Repertoires were generated with immunoSEQ multiplex PCR, while TCRdb's copy carries only in-frame clones and drops some. The sample holds roughly 18,000 clones; under 95% are singletons and the top ten take approximately 16%. The sample originates from a study of blood T cell repertoires in COVID-19. V dropped 1 base and J dropped 10 bases, with 8 bases sitting between them. Looked up from germline, CDR1 is SGHTA and CDR2 is FQGNSA. The CDR3 covers 12 residues. This TCR came from a human donor in a cohort sampled during active COVID-19. The J gene is TRBJ2-1, the V gene TRBV7-2; D uncertain. Sequenced material: peripheral blood. CDR3 residues: CASSLGGDEQFF. The CDR3 coding sequence is TGTGCCAGCAGCTTAGGAGGAGACGAGCAGTTCTTC.